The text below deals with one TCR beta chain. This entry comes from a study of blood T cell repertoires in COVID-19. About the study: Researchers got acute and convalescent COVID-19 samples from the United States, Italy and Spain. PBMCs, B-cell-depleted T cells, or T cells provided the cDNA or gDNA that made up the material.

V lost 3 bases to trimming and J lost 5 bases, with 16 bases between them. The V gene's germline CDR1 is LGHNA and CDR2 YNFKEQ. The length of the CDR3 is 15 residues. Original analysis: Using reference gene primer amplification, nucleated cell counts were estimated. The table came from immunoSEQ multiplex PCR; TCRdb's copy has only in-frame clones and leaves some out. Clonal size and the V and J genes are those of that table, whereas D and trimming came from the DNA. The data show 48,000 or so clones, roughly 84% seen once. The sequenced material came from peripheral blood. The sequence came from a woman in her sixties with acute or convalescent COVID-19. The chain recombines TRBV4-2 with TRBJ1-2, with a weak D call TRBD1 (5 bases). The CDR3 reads CASSQLRGSTYGYTF. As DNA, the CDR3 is TGTGCCAGCAGCCAGCTTAGGGGTTCCACTTATGGCTACACCTTC.